This T cell receptor (beta chain) came from a study of blood T cells in healthy people across ages (dated by TCRdb to about 2015). For the wider study: In model experiments, template switching captured about one uniquely barcoded TCR beta cDNA molecule for every two T cells. Age-related changes in TCR beta repertoire diversity were measured in the study by deep sequencing normalized with unique cDNA molecular identifiers. For two donors (one aged 18 to 29 and one aged 80 or older), the study analyzed two additional independent replicas of 1 million unique cDNA reads from the same blood draw. To avoid experimental bias, donors of different ages were distributed randomly across sequencing lanes. Four age groups were formed from the donors: young (average approximately 16 years), middle-aged (around 37), aged (roughly 56) and long-lived (82).

Overall study outcomes, separate from this receptor: Since profiling was done on bulk unsorted PBMCs, naive and antigen-experienced compartments could not be conclusively compared. Estimates of total diversity from one million sequenced T cells were regarded as lower bounds and underestimates. The percentage of naive T cells measured by flow cytometry correlated strongly with observed TCR beta diversity. Compared with the aged group, the long-lived group had more naive CD4+ T cells, fewer expanded clones and increased TCR diversity, a pattern suggesting age selection. Because the CMV infection status of the donors was unknown, age-related changes in expanded clonotypes may potentially have been confounded. Observed TCR beta diversity per million T cells fell roughly linearly with age, and a significant reduction was already apparent by age roughly 41.

Systemically healthy Caucasian individuals from Russia, 39 in total and aged roughly 6 to 100 years, were included as donors. Around 10 milliliters of peripheral blood were collected from each donor into EDTA-treated Vacutainer tubes. Ficoll-Paque density-gradient centrifugation was used to isolate PBMCs, with at least 7 million per sample. Total RNA was extracted from PBMCs with Trizol reagent, with at least 6 micrograms obtained per sample. Naive CD45RAhigh/CD27high T cell percentages were measured by flow cytometry on a PBMC aliquot from every donor. The germline ends are 21 bases apart after V is trimmed by 1 base and J by 1 base. Including the terminal cysteine and phenylalanine, the CDR3 comprises 18 residues. Only the CDR3 DNA stays, 54 bases, in frame from base 1. From the germline V gene (reference sequence), CDR1 is DFQATT and CDR2 is SNEGSKA. A note on this clonotype: Its specific antigen is unknown. Base qualities are not provided; no much larger clone lies one nucleotide away.

The library came from 5' RACE. Sequenced using an Illumina HiSeq 2500. The second PCR ran for roughly 7 to 11 cycles and used a J-beta primer mix along with a sample-barcoded 5' primer. A template-switch 5' adaptor carrying 12 random nucleotides introduced a unique molecular identifier onto each TCR beta cDNA molecule. At least 2.5 million CDR3-containing paired-end reads were obtained from each sample. First-strand cDNA synthesis was performed from all RNA using the Mint cDNA synthesis kit, with priming by a TRBC-specific oligonucleotide. Following uracil-DNA glycosylase treatment, a first 18-cycle PCR with universal primers M1SS and BC2_uni_R was performed on all cDNA. Processing in the source paper ran as follows. Each sample was normalized by randomly selecting 1 million high-quality reads, each carrying a distinct molecular identifier. Instead of being binned into consensus sequences, reads with shared molecular identifiers were discarded. MiTCR, run with a Q25 quality threshold and the strictest error-elimination algorithm, handled CDR3 identification, clonotype clustering and error correction. Lower-bound total TCR beta diversity was estimated with a nonparametric unseen species model using Euler transformation. TCRdb reran the public reads through fastp at Q25 and MiXCR, keeping productive beta chains. When rows share a CDR3 protein, they turn into one entry using the most common DNA and genes. The V and J calls and clone size come from TCRdb's table, not from the authors' own analysis. This sample has approximately 800,000 distinct CDR3 sequences in its table, and 58% of those were observed once. The top ten clones comprise roughly 22% of the sample.

The chain is assembled from TRBV20-1 and TRBJ2-3; matching of 6 bases hints at TRBD2 as the D gene. Sequenced sample: blood. The sequence was obtained from a young man in good health. The DNA is as follows: TGCAGTGCTAGAGGTTTGAAGAAGAGACTAGAAGGCACAGATACGCAGTATTTT. Its coded protein is CSARGLKKRLEGTDTQYF.